This T cell receptor beta chain appears in the sequencing data of a study of blood T cell repertoires in COVID-19. Study background: Samples representing acute and convalescent COVID-19 were sourced from the United States, Italy and Spain.

During active infection, Seattle patients enrolled and were then monitored through disease. This clone was found a few times. J gave up 4 bases and V 0 bases, and 5 bases lay outside the gene matches. CDR1 SGHNT and CDR2 YENEEA come from the germline V gene. This CDR3 contains 16 residues. Assay used: immunoSEQ multiplex PCR; TCRdb lists only in-frame clones, some missing. The profile covers more than 150,000 clones, with roughly 80% appearing a single time and 9.5% to 15% taken by the ten largest. The chain carries TRBV11-3 and TRBJ2-1; 8 positions match TRBD2. The clonotype comes from a woman older than 75 with COVID-19, enrolled during active disease. The specimen sequenced was peripheral blood. CDR3 in DNA: TGTGCCAGCAGCTTAGATGGGAGCGGGGGTTACAATGAGCAGTTCTTC. This sequence encodes CASSLDGSGGYNEQFF.